These 3 T cell receptor beta chains were sequenced from one sample in a study of T cells in Graves' hyperthyroidism and ophthalmopathy (dated by TCRdb to the late 2010s). To prepare the library, multiplex PCR was applied. Sequencing was performed on an Illumina HiSeq 2000. The TCR beta CDR3 regions were amplified from the RNA transcripts. A first-round RT-PCR of the TCR CDR3 used the HTBI primer set with the Qiagen OneStep RT-PCR kit. TCRdb trimmed public reads at Q25 via fastp, called clones via MiXCR and kept in-frame beta chains. Records with the same CDR3 protein are collapsed into one entry carrying the most frequent genes and DNA. In all, the sample holds hundreds of thousands of distinct CDR3 sequences, and roughly 15% of those were seen once. The ten largest account for roughly 4.3% of the sample. Source material: blood. These receptors all stem from a woman between 35 and 50 years old with Graves' ophthalmopathy.

The chain couples TRBV28 to TRBJ2-7; 7 nucleotides match TRBD1. The trim removed 4 bases at V and 9 bases at J, leaving 15 bases unmatched. Germline CDR1 reads MDHEN; CDR2 reads SYDVKM. The CDR3 is 15 residues long. CDR3 protein: CASSSSIRDSLRQYF. CDR3 DNA: TGTGCCAGCAGTTCGTCAATACGGGACAGCCTACGGCAGTACTTC.

This clonotype came up many times. This chain connects TRBV6-2 or TRBV6-3 to TRBJ2-7, with D perhaps TRBD1 (6 bases). Trimming pared 4 bases from V and 9 bases from J, leaving 16 bases between. The CDR3 covers 13 residues. Looked up from germline, CDR1 is MNHEY and CDR2 is SVGEGT. This CDR3 reads CASSSPGQRPQYF. In DNA, the CDR3 is TGTGCCAGCAGTTCCCCGGGACAACGACCGCAGTACTTC.

This chain uses TRBV12-3 or TRBV12-4 with TRBJ1-1; D not certain. The V end lost 6 bases, the J end lost 6 bases, and 11 bases lay between the germline ends. This CDR3 has 12 amino acids. Here the CDR3 reads CASSTQWPEAFF. In DNA form, the CDR3 reads TGTGCCAGCAGCACGCAATGGCCTGAAGCTTTCTTT.